This T cell receptor beta chain was identified during a study of response to subunit inactivated influenza vaccine. Each CDR3 protein gets one entry after TCRdb re-called the RT-PCR reads with MiXCR. The sample consists of 650,000 to 700,000 distinct CDR3 sequences, around a sixth of them appearing once. Sequenced here: PBMCs from blood, sampled 11 to 12 days after vaccination. This TCR was sampled from a man aged 50 to 59 who received an inactivated influenza vaccine.

The CDR3 sequence: CASSLDGDRVYEQYF. As DNA, the CDR3 is TGCGCCAGCAGCTTGGACGGCGACAGGGTCTACGAGCAGTACTTC. The chain links TRBV5-1 to TRBJ2-7, with 7 bases lining up with TRBD1. Trimming at V came to 0 bases and at J to 3 bases, leaving 6 bases not matched to a gene. There are 15 residues in the CDR3. Germline CDR1 is SGHRS and CDR2 is YFSETQ. The entire variable domain, with the rest obtained from reference TRBV5-1 and TRBJ2-7, is as follows: KAGVTQTPRYLIKTRGQQVTLSCSPISGHRSVSWYQQTPGQGLQFLFEYFSETQRNKGNFPGRFSGRQFSNSRSEMNVSTLELGDSALYLCASSLDGDRVYEQYFGPGTRLTVT.